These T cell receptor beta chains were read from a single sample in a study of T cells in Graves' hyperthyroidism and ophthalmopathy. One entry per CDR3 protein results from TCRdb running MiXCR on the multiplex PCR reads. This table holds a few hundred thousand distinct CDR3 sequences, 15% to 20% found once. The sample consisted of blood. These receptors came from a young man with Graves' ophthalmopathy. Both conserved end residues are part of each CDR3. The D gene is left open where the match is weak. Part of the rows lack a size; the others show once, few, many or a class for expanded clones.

CDR3: CATSDATFGGAQETQYF
DNA: TGTGCCACCAGTGATGCGACTTTCGGGGGGGCCCAAGAGACCCAGTACTTC
size: .
D: TRBD2
J: TRBJ2-5
V: TRBV24-1

CDR3: CSARTSGGAGELFF
DNA: TGCAGTGCTAGGACTAGCGGGGGGGCCGGGGAGCTGTTTTTT
size: .
D: TRBD2
J: TRBJ2-2
V: TRBV20-1

CDR3: CASSYSSGSYNEQFF
DNA: TGTGCCAGCAGTTACTCCAGCGGCTCCTACAATGAGCAGTTCTTC
size: .
D: .
J: TRBJ2-1
V: TRBV6-5

CDR3: CASSLGGGAGEQFF
DNA: TGTGCCAGCAGTTTGGGCGGGGGGGCGGGTGAGCAGTTCTTC
size: few
D: TRBD2
J: TRBJ2-1
V: TRBV27

CDR3: CASTGTGSYF
DNA: TGTGCCAGCACGGGGACTGGCTCGTATTTT
size: .
D: .
J: TRBJ2-3
V: TRBV2

CDR3: CASSRGNTIYF
DNA: TGTGCCAGCAGCCGAGGAAACACCATATATTTT
size: many
D: .
J: TRBJ1-3
V: TRBV3-1

CDR3: CSARKTGSDTQYF
DNA: TGCAGTGCTAGAAAGACAGGGTCCGATACGCAGTATTTT
size: many
D: TRBD1
J: TRBJ2-3
V: TRBV20-1

CDR3: CASRKEAGGRHEQFF
DNA: TGTGCCAGCAGGAAAGAAGCGGGGGGCCGTCATGAGCAGTTCTTC
size: many
D: TRBD2
J: TRBJ2-1
V: TRBV6-1

CDR3: CSARDNTRTGELFF
DNA: TGCAGTGCTAGAGATAATACACGCACCGGGGAGCTGTTTTTT
size: few
D: .
J: TRBJ2-2
V: TRBV20-1

CDR3: CSVERQGGTEAFF
DNA: TGCAGCGTTGAAAGACAGGGAGGGACTGAAGCTTTCTTT
size: .
D: TRBD1
J: TRBJ1-1
V: TRBV29-1